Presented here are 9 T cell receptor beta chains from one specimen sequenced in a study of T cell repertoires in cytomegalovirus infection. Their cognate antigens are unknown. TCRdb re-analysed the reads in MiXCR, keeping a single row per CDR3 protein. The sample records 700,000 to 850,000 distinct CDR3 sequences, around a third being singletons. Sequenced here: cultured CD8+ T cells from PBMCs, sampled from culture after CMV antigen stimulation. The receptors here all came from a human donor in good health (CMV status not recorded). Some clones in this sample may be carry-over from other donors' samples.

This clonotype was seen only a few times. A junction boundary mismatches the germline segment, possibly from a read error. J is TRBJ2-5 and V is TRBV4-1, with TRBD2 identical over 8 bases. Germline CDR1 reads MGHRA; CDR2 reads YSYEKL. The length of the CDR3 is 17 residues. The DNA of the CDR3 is TGTGCCAGCAGCCAAGATGAGGTAGCGGGGTACCAAGAGACCCAGTACTTC. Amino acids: CASSQDEVAGYQETQYF.

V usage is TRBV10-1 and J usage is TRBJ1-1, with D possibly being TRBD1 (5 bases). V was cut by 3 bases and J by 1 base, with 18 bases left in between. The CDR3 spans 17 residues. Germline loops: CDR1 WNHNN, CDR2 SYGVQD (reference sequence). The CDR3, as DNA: TGCGCCAGCAGTGAATGGGACCTGAGAGGGCCGAACACTGAAGCTTTCTTT. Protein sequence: CASSEWDLRGPNTEAFF.

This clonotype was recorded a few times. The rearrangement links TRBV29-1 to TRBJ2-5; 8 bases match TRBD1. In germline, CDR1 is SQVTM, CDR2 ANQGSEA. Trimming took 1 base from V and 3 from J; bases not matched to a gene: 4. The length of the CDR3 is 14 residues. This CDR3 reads CSVEGQGSEETQYF. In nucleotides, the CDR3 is TGCAGCGTTGAAGGACAGGGGAGCGAAGAGACCCAGTACTTC. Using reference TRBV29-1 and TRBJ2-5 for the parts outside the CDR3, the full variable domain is SAVISQKPSRDICQRGTSLTIQCQVDSQVTMMFWYRQQPGQSLTLIATANQGSEATYESGFVIDKFPISRPNLTFSTLTVSNMSPEDSSIYLCSVEGQGSEETQYFGPGTRLLVL.

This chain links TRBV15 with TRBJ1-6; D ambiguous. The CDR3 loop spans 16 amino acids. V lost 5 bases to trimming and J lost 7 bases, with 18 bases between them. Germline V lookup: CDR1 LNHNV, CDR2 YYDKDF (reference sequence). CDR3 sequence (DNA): TGTGCCACCAGCTCCCAAGGTTGGAGTAGGAATTCACCCCTCCACTTT. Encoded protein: CATSSQGWSRNSPLHF.

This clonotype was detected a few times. CDR3 coding DNA: TGTGCCAACCTTAGAGACACCGGGGAGCTGTTTTTT. Translation: CANLRDTGELFF. The chain carries TRBV12-3 or TRBV12-4 and TRBJ2-2; D uncertain. The CDR3 totals 12 residues. Trimming stripped 10 bases from V and 3 bases from J, with 9 bases between.

The CDR3 nucleotides read TGTGCCACCAGCCCCCGGGACCTCCAACCATTCTACAATGAGCAGTTCTTC. The encoded protein is CATSPRDLQPFYNEQFF. The chain carries TRBV15 and TRBJ2-1; either TRBD1 or TRBD2 may fit D (5 bases each). V was pared by 5 bases and J by 3 bases, with 20 bases between. CDR3 size: 17 residues. Per germline, CDR1 LNHNV and CDR2 YYDKDF (reference sequence). The variable domain in full, completed from reference TRBV15 and TRBJ2-1, reads DAMVIQNPRYQVTQFGKPVTLSCSQTLNHNVMYWYQQKSSQAPKLLFHYYDKDFNNEADTPDNFQSRRPNTSFCFLDIRSPGLGDTAMYLCATSPRDLQPFYNEQFFGPGTRLTVL.

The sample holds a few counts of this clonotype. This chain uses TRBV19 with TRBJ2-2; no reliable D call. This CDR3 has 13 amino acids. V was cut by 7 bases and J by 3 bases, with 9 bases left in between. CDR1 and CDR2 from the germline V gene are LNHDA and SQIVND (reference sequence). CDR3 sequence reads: CASKATYTGELFF. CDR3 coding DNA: TGTGCCAGTAAGGCGACTTACACCGGGGAGCTGTTTTTT.

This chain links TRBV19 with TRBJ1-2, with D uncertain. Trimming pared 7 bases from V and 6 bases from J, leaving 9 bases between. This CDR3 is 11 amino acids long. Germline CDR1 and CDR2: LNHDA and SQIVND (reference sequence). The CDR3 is CASIGRHGYTF. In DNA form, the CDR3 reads TGTGCCAGTATCGGGAGACATGGCTACACCTTC.

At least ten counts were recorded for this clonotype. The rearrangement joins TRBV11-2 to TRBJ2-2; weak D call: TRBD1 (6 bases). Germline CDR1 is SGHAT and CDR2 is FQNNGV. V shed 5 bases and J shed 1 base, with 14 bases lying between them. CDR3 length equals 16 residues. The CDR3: CASSRAGGENTGELFF. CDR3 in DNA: TGTGCCAGCAGCAGAGCTGGGGGCGAGAACACCGGGGAGCTGTTTTTT.